The text below deals with one T cell receptor (beta chain). It has no known antigen specificity. Nothing much larger sits one base from this clone, and base qualities are not available. This sample was included in a study of OX40 agonist ivuxolimab in advanced cancers. Background on the whole study: Ivuxolimab, which targeted the costimulatory receptor OX40 (CD134), was an agonistic, fully human IgG2 monoclonal antibody. Intravenous ivuxolimab was administered to patients every 2 weeks at six dose levels: 0.01, 0.1, 0.3, 1.5, 3 and 10 mg/kg. Of the roughly 51 patients in dose escalation, around 20 had hepatocellular carcinoma, some 15 had melanoma, 9 had renal cell carcinoma and 9 had head and neck cancer. In the dose-escalation cohort, over 65% of patients were male, and the mean age was approximately 60 years, with a range of roughly 20 to 85. Prior anti-PD-1, anti-PD-L1 or anti-CTLA-4 therapy was permitted, and approximately 41% of dose-escalation patients had received checkpoint inhibitors. Partial responses occurred in three dose-escalation patients: two with cutaneous melanoma and one with hepatocellular carcinoma. Peripheral TCRbeta sequencing aimed to test whether ivuxolimab altered TCR sequence diversity and caused clonal T-cell expansion. The paper reports the monotherapy dose-escalation portion (N of about 47 patients) of the phase I ivuxolimab trial.

Patients with autoimmune disease history or receiving systemic immunosuppression were excluded from the trial. Peripheral blood for TCR sequencing was collected from all dose cohorts at baseline, on cycle 4 day 1, and on cycle 7 day 1. The samples were drawn from a first-in-human, open-label, multicenter phase I dose-escalation trial of ivuxolimab. Adults with locally advanced or metastatic melanoma, renal cell, hepatocellular, or head and neck squamous cell carcinoma were enrolled in the trial. Before TCR sequencing, CD4+ T cells and CD8+ T cells were sorted from peripheral blood as separate populations. Findings and caveats that apply to the study as a whole: Low levels of normalized T-cell clonal expansion were also seen in some patients who did not respond. At doses from 0.1 to 3.0 mg/kg, clonal expansion was seen in both CD4+ and CD8+ blood T cells between baseline and week 6. In the 0.1-3.0 mg/kg groups, partial responders had among the lowest normalized peripheral clonal expansion, particularly in CD8+ T cells. Which antigens the clonally expanded peripheral T cells were specific for was not determined. After ivuxolimab, expanded clones were on average more numerous among CD8+ T cells than among CD4+ T cells.

There are 12 amino acids in the CDR3, from cysteine to phenylalanine inclusive. Just the 36-base CDR3 DNA is kept, in frame starting at base 1. The germline V gene supplies CDR1 MNHEY and CDR2 SVGAGI. Genomic DNA was isolated from the sorted cells so that the TCRbeta CDR3 region could be sequenced. The immunoSEQ Assay was used for sequencing of TCRbeta CDR3 regions. The table comes from immuneACCESS by way of TCRdb, which keeps in-frame sequences with V and J called. Part of the clones is missing from these tables; in studies checked, under half for an unresolved V gene and the rest for unknown reasons. Recorded for this sample are 80,000 to 95,000 clones; about nine tenths of them occurred a single time. The ten largest clonotypes hold 0.6% to 0.75% of the sample.

The chain employs TRBV6-5 and TRBJ2-5; a weak D assignment points to TRBD2 (6 bases agree). The J call is uncertain, as TRBJ2-7 better fits the DNA end. The TCR sequence derives from an adult with an advanced solid tumor such as melanoma, head and neck, liver or kidney cancer. The source material was CD4+ or CD8+ T cells sorted from blood, sampled in a trial of the OX40 agonist ivuxolimab. Here is the DNA: TGTGCCAGCAGCGGAGCGGGTCGCGAGCAGTACTTC. It specifies CASSGAGREQYF.